This T cell receptor beta chain was captured by sequencing in a study of cytomegalovirus exposure and HLA in healthy donors. Study-wide points: Accounts indicate the classifier identified cytomegalovirus status with strong specificity and sensitivity. In a later analysis, compared with equally common non-associated chains, HLA-associated beta chains were more expanded.

Nominally healthy donors provided the samples, though records likely missed some immune exposures. Germline trimming cut 6 bases from V and 6 bases from J; bases unmatched to any gene: 2. Germline CDR1 reads MDHEN; CDR2 reads SYDVKM. CDR3 size: 12 residues. Concerning this clone: Its antigen remains unknown.

Researchers ran the PCR with 60 Vbeta and 13 Jbeta primers. Data came from immunoSEQ multiplex PCR; TCRdb stores just in-frame clones and leaves some out. Altogether fewer than 250,000 clones are present, under 85% being singletons, with the ten largest covering around 1.6%. The source is a woman younger than 30 in good health and CMV-seronegative. The J gene is TRBJ1-1, the V gene TRBV28, with TRBD1 identical over 9 bases. Sequenced input: PBMCs. CDR3: CASSNRGPEAFF. DNA of the CDR3: TGTGCCAGCAGCAACAGGGGGCCTGAAGCTTTCTTT.